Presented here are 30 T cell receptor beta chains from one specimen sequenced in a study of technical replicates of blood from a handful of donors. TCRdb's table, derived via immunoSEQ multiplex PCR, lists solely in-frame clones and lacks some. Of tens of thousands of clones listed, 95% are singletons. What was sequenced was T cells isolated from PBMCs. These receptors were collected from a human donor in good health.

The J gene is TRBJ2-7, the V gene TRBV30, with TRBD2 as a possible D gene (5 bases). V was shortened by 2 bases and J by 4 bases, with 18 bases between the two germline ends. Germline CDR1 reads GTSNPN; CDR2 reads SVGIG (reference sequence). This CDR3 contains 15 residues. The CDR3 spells CAWSPGNNGRYEQYF. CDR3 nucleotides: TGTGCCTGGAGTCCGGGAAACAATGGACGGTACGAGCAGTACTTC. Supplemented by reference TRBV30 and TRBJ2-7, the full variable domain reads SQTIHQWPATLVQPVGSPLSLECTVEGTSNPNLYWYRQAAGRGLQLLFYSVGIGQISSEVPQNLSASRPQDRQFILSSKKLLLSDSGFYLCAWSPGNNGRYEQYFGPGTRLTVT.

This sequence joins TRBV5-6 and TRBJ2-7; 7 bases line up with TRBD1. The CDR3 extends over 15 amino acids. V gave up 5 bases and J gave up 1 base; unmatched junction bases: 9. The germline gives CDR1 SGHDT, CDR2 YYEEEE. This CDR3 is CASSYRGIESYEQYF. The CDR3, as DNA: TGTGCCAGCAGTTACAGGGGCATTGAATCCTACGAGCAGTACTTC.

The CDR3 bases are TGTGCCAGCAGTTTAAGCAGGACTTACAACTATGGCTACACCTTC. Protein sequence: CASSLSRTYNYGYTF. The rearrangement uses TRBV27 and TRBJ1-2, with D unresolved. Germline V gene sequence: CDR1 MNHEY, CDR2 SMNVEV (reference sequence). V lost 2 bases to trimming and J lost 2 bases, with 12 bases between them. This CDR3 has 15 amino acids.

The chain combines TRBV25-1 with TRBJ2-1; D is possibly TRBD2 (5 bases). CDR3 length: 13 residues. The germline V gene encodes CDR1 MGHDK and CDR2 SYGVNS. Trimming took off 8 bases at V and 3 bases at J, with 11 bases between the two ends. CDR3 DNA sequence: TGTGCCAGCCGCGACGGGAACTACAATGAGCAGTTCTTC. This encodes CASRDGNYNEQFF.

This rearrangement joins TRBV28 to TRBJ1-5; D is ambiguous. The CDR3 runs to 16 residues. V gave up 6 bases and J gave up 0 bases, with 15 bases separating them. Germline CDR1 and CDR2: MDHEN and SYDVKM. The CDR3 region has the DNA TGTGCCAGCAGCCTAGAAGCGCTTCATAGCAATCAGCCCCAGCATTTT. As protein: CASSLEALHSNQPQHF.

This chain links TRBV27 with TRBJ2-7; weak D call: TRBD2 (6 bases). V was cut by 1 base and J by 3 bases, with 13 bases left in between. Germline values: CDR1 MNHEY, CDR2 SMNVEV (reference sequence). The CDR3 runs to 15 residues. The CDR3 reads CASSLLTSPDYEQYF. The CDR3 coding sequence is TGTGCCAGCAGTTTATTAACTAGCCCGGACTACGAGCAGTACTTC.

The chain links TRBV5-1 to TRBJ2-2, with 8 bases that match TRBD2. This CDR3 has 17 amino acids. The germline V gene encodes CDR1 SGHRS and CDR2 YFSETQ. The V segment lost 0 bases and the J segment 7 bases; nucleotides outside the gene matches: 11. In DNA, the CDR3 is TGCGCCAGCAGCTTGGTGGTCGGGAGGGCGGACAGCGGGGAGCTGTTTTTT. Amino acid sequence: CASSLVVGRADSGELFF.

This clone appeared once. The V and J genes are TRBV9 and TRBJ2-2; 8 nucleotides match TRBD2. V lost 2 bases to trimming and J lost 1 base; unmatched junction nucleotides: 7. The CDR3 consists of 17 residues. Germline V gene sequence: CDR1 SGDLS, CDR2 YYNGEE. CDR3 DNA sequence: TGTGCCAGCAGCGTGGGGGGTAGCGGGGTGAACACCGGGGAGCTGTTTTTT. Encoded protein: CASSVGGSGVNTGELFF.

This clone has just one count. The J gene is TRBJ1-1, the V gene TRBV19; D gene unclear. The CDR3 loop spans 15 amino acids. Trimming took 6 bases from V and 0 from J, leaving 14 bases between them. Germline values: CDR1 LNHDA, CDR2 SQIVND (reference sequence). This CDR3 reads CASSPHGEMNTEAFF. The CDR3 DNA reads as TGTGCCAGTAGCCCCCACGGGGAGATGAACACTGAAGCTTTCTTT.

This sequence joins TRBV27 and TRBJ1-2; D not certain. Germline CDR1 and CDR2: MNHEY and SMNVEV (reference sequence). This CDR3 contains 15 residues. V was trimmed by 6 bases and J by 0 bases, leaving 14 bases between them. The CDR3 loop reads CASSQTSYANYGYTF. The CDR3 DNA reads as TGTGCCAGCAGCCAAACCTCCTATGCTAACTATGGCTACACCTTC.

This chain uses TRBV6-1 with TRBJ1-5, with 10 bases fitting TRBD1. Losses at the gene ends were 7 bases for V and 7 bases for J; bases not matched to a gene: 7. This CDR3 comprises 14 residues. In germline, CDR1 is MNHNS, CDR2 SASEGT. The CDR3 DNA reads TGTGCCAGCAATTCGGGACAGGGGATCCAGCCCCAGCATTTT. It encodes CASNSGQGIQPQHF.

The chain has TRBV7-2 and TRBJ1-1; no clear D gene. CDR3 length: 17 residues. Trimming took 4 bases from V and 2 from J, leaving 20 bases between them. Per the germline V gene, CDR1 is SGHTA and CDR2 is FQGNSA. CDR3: CASSSPRLIGLNTEAFF. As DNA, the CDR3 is TGTGCCAGCAGCTCCCCCCGACTGATCGGCCTAAACACTGAAGCTTTCTTT.

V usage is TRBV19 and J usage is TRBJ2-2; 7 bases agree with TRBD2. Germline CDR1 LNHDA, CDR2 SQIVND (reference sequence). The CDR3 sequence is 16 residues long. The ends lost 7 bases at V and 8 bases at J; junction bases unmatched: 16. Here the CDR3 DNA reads TGTGCCAGTACAGAGCATGAGCGGGATCGAACGGGGGAGCTGTTTTTT. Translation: CASTEHERDRTGELFF.

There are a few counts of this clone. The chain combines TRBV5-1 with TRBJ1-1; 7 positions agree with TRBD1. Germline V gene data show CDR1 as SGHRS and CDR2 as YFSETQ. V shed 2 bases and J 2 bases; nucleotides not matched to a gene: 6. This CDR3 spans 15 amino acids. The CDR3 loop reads CASSFRGTLNTEAFF. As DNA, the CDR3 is TGCGCCAGCAGCTTCAGGGGGACACTAAACACTGAAGCTTTCTTT.

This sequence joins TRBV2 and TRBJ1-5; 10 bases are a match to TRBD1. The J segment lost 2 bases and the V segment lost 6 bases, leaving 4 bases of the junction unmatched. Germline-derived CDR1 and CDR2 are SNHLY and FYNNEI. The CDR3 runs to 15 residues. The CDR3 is CASSSGTGGNQPQHF. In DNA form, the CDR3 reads TGTGCCAGCAGCTCCGGGACAGGGGGCAATCAGCCCCAGCATTTT.

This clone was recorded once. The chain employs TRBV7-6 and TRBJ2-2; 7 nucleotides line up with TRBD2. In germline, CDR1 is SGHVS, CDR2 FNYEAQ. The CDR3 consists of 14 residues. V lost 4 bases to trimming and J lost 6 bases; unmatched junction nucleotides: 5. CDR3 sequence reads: CASSSAGRAGELFF. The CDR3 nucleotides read TGTGCCAGCAGCTCAGCGGGGAGAGCCGGGGAGCTGTTTTTT.

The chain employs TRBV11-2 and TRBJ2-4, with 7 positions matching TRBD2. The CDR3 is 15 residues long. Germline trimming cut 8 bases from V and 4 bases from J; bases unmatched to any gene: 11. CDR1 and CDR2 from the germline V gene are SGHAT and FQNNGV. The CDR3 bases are TGTGCCAGCTCCTGGCCGCGGGGGAAAAAAAACATTCAGTACTTC. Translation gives CASSWPRGKKNIQYF.

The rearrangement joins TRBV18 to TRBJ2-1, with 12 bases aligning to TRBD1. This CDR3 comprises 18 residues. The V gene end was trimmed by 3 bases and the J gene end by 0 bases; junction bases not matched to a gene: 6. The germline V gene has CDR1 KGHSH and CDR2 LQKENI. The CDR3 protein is CASSPGTGGESSYNEQFF. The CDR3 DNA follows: TGTGCCAGCTCACCGGGGACAGGGGGCGAAAGCTCCTACAATGAGCAGTTCTTC.

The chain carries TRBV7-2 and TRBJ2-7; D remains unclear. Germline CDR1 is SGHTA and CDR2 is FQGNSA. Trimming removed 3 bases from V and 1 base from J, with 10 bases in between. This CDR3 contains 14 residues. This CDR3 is CASSFGDESYEQYF. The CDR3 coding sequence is TGTGCCAGCAGCTTCGGAGATGAGTCCTACGAGCAGTACTTC.

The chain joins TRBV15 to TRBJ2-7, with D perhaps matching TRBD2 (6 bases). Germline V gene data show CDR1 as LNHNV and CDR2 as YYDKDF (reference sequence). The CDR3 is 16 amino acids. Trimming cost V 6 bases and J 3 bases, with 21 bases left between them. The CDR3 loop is CATSRSLGGSGYEQYF. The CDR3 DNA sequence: TGTGCCACCAGTCGATCCCTCGGGGGATCAGGCTACGAGCAGTACTTC.

This CDR3 reads CASSTQSGYEQYF. In DNA, the CDR3 is TGTGCCAGTAGTACGCAGTCGGGATACGAGCAGTACTTC. The J gene is TRBJ2-7, the V gene TRBV19; TRBD2 might be the D (5 bases). Trimming removed 4 bases from V and 4 bases from J, with 11 bases in between. There are 13 residues in the CDR3. Germline lookup yields CDR1 LNHDA and CDR2 SQIVND (reference sequence).

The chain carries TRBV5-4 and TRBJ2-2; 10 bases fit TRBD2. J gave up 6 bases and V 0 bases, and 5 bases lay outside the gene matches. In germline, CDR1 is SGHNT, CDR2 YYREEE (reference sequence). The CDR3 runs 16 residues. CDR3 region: CASSLAQLAGAGELFF. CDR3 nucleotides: TGTGCCAGCAGCTTGGCCCAGCTAGCGGGAGCCGGGGAGCTGTTTTTT.

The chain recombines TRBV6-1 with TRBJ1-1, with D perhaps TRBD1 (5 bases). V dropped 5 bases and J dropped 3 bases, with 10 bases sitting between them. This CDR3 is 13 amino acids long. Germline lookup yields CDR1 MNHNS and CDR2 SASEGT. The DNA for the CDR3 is TGTGCCAGCAGTAGACAGAAATACACTGAAGCTTTCTTT. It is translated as CASSRQKYTEAFF.

The CDR3 spells CATSYGSGSSYNEQFF. The CDR3 region has the DNA TGTGCCACATCCTATGGTAGCGGGAGCTCCTACAATGAGCAGTTCTTC. This rearrangement joins TRBV27 to TRBJ2-1; 9 bases are a match to TRBD2. Germline assignment: CDR1 MNHEY and CDR2 SMNVEV (reference sequence). With V trimmed by 10 bases and J by 0 bases, 10 bases remained unmatched. CDR3 length equals 16 residues.

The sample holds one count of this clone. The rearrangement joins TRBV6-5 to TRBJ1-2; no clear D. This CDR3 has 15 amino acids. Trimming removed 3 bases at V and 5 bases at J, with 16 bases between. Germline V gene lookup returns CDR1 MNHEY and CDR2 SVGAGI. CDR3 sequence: CASSYYGGQPYGYTF. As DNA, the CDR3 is TGTGCCAGCAGTTATTACGGAGGTCAACCTTATGGCTACACCTTC.

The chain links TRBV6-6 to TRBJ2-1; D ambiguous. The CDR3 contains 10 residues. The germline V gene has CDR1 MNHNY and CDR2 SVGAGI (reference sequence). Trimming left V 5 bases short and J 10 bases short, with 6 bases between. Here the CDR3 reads CASSHREQFF. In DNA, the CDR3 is TGTGCCAGCAGTCACCGGGAGCAGTTCTTC.

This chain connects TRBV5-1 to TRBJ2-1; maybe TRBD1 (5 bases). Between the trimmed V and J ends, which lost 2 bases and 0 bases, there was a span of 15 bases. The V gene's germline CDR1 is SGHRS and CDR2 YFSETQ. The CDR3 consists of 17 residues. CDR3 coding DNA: TGCGCCAGCAGCTTTTTTGCAAGGGGAAGCTCCTACAATGAGCAGTTCTTC. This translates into CASSFFARGSSYNEQFF.

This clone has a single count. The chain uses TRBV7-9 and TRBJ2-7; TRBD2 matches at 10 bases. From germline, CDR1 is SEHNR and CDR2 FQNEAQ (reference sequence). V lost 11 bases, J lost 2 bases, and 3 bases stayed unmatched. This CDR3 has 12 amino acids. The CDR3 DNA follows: TGTGCCGGAGGACTAGCGGCCTACGAGCAGTACTTC. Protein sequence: CAGGLAAYEQYF.

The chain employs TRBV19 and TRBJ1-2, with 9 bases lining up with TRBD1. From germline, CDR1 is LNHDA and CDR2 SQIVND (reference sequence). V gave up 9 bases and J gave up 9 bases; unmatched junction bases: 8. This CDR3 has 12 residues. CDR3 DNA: TGTGCCAGCCGACAGGGGGACGGGAGCTACACCTTC. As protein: CASRQGDGSYTF.

Written as DNA, the CDR3 is TGTGCCAGCAGTTTGGACAGCTACGAGCAGTACTTC. It yields the protein CASSLDSYEQYF. The chain links TRBV28 to TRBJ2-7, with a tentative D call TRBD1 (6 bases). V was cut by 3 bases and J by 3 bases, with 6 bases left in between. CDR1 is MDHEN and CDR2 is SYDVKM in the germline V gene. This CDR3 region has 12 residues.